Listed below are T cell receptor beta chains from one sample, sequenced in a study of T cells of healthy individuals. MiXCR, applied by TCRdb to the 5' RACE reads, yields one record per CDR3 protein. Found here are roughly 87,000 distinct CDR3 sequences, around 17% of them singletons; the top ten hold approximately 5.7%. The receptors originated from a human donor in good health. Both conserved end residues are part of each CDR3. D genes are given only for firm matches. Clone sizes are given selectively: once, few, many, or a class where the clone is expanded.

D: NA; J: TRBJ1-4; size: few; V: TRBV4-3; DNA: TGCGCCAGCAGCCATCGGTATGGTTATAATGAAAAACTGTTTTTT; CDR3: CASSHRYGYNEKLFF
D: NA; J: TRBJ2-1; size: few; V: TRBV6-2/TRBV6-3; DNA: TGTGCCAGCAGCCCCGACTCCCCCGAGTACAATGAGCAGTTCTTC; CDR3: CASSPDSPEYNEQFF
D: TRBD2; J: TRBJ2-1; size: many; V: TRBV7-9; DNA: TGTGCCAGCAGATCTAGCGGGGGGTTGGATGAGCAGTTCTTC; CDR3: CASRSSGGLDEQFF
D: NA; J: TRBJ2-1; size: NA; V: TRBV7-9; DNA: TGTGCCAGCAGCTTAGGAACGAGCTCCTACAATGAGCAGTTCTTC; CDR3: CASSLGTSSYNEQFF
D: NA; J: TRBJ2-1; size: NA; V: TRBV28; DNA: TGTGCCAGCAGTGTGATAACACGGAATGAGCAGTTCTTC; CDR3: CASSVITRNEQFF
D: NA; J: TRBJ2-5; size: NA; V: TRBV6-2/TRBV6-3; DNA: TGTGCCAGCAGAAGGGACGGCTTTCTAGAGACCCAGTACTTC; CDR3: CASRRDGFLETQYF
D: TRBD1; J: TRBJ2-7; size: few; V: TRBV10-3; DNA: TGTGCCATCAGTTTGACAGGGGTGAACGAGCAGTACTTC; CDR3: CAISLTGVNEQYF
D: NA; J: TRBJ1-6; size: NA; V: TRBV20-1; DNA: TGCAGTGCTAGAGATATCGTGGAGCTCTCCTATAATTCACCCCTCCACTTT; CDR3: CSARDIVELSYNSPLHF
D: NA; J: TRBJ2-7; size: many; V: TRBV4-3; DNA: TGCGCCAGCAGCCAAGATCCAAACTACGAGCAGTACTTC; CDR3: CASSQDPNYEQYF
D: NA; J: TRBJ2-2; size: NA; V: TRBV10-3; DNA: TGTGCCATCAGTGAAATAGCGAACACCGGGGAGCTGTTTTTT; CDR3: CAISEIANTGELFF
D: NA; J: TRBJ2-3; size: many; V: TRBV3-1; DNA: TGTGCCAGCAGATCAAACAGGGAAAGCACAGATACGCAGTATTTT; CDR3: CASRSNRESTDTQYF
D: TRBD2; J: TRBJ2-2; size: few; V: TRBV6-5; DNA: TGTGCCAGCAGTTGGCGGGGGGCGGAGCTGTTTTTT; CDR3: CASSWRGAELFF
D: TRBD2; J: TRBJ2-5; size: few; V: TRBV28; DNA: TGTGCCAGCAGTTACCCCCGGTCTAGCGGGAGGAAAGAGACCCAGTACTTC; CDR3: CASSYPRSSGRKETQYF
D: TRBD1; J: TRBJ2-7; size: NA; V: TRBV29-1; DNA: TGCAGCGTAGGGGGCGCGAGGAGCTACGAGCAGTACTTC; CDR3: CSVGGARSYEQYF
D: NA; J: TRBJ2-3; size: few; V: TRBV7-9; DNA: TGTGTCAGCAGCTTAGCGGTTCCTCTAATGGGGACGCAGTATTTT; CDR3: CVSSLAVPLMGTQYF
D: NA; J: TRBJ2-3; size: many; V: TRBV20-1; DNA: TGCAGTGCAGAAGACATCCCTAGCACAGATACGCAGTATTTT; CDR3: CSAEDIPSTDTQYF
D: NA; J: TRBJ2-2; size: many; V: TRBV19; DNA: TGTGCCAGTAGTCCCCGGGACATTGGCACCGGGGAGCTGTTTTTT; CDR3: CASSPRDIGTGELFF
D: NA; J: TRBJ2-3; size: NA; V: TRBV20-1; DNA: TGCAGTGCTAGAGTCAGATACACAGATACGCAGTATTTT; CDR3: CSARVRYTDTQYF
D: NA; J: TRBJ2-4; size: many; V: TRBV14; DNA: TGTGCCAGCAGCCGAGGGGGAGTTCTTGTCAAAAACATTCAGTACTTC; CDR3: CASSRGGVLVKNIQYF
D: NA; J: TRBJ2-1; size: NA; V: TRBV21-1; DNA: TGTGCCAGCAGCTTTCCTTGCCCGGGACAGGCACCTACTAGGGAGTCGTACAATGAGCAGTTCTTC; CDR3: CASSFPCPGQAPTRESYNEQFF
D: NA; J: TRBJ2-1; size: many; V: TRBV20-1; DNA: TGCAGTGCTAGACGTTCTATCCATGAGCAGTTCTTC; CDR3: CSARRSIHEQFF
D: TRBD1; J: TRBJ1-2; size: many; V: TRBV12-3/TRBV12-4; DNA: TGTGCCAGCAACAGGGGGCTTGGTGGCTACACCTTC; CDR3: CASNRGLGGYTF
D: NA; J: TRBJ2-3; size: NA; V: TRBV7-8; DNA: TGTGCCAGCAGCTTAGTAAGCAGCCCCACAGATACGCAGTATTTT; CDR3: CASSLVSSPTDTQYF
D: NA; J: TRBJ2-5; size: few; V: TRBV12-3/TRBV12-4; DNA: TGTGCCAGCAGGTCACAGGAAGAGACCCAGTACTTC; CDR3: CASRSQEETQYF
D: TRBD2; J: TRBJ2-1; size: many; V: TRBV7-8; DNA: TGTGCCAGCAGCTTAGCTGGGACTAACAATGAGCAGTTCTTC; CDR3: CASSLAGTNNEQFF
D: NA; J: TRBJ1-2; size: NA; V: TRBV7-9; DNA: TGTGCCAGCAGCTCTCCGCCAAGGTTATCGTATGGCTACACCTTC; CDR3: CASSSPPRLSYGYTF
D: NA; J: TRBJ2-7; size: NA; V: TRBV28; DNA: TGTGCCAGCAGTTTAACGGGGCCGGACAGAGCCTACGAGCAGTACTTC; CDR3: CASSLTGPDRAYEQYF
D: TRBD1; J: TRBJ2-5; size: NA; V: TRBV11-3; DNA: TGTGCCAGCAGCTCGGACAGGAAAGAGACCCAGTACTTC; CDR3: CASSSDRKETQYF
D: NA; J: TRBJ2-3; size: NA; V: TRBV10-3; DNA: TGTGCCACTACTAGCCCCAGGGGGTCAGATACGCAGTATTTT; CDR3: CATTSPRGSDTQYF
D: TRBD1; J: TRBJ2-2; size: NA; V: TRBV11-2; DNA: TGTGCCAGCAGCAGGCGACGAGGACAGGGGGAATTTACCGGGGAGCTGTTTTTT; CDR3: CASSRRRGQGEFTGELFF
D: TRBD1; J: TRBJ2-7; size: many; V: TRBV4-3; DNA: TGCGCCAGCAGCCAAGATCAGGGGACAGGGGGCTACGAGCAGTACTTC; CDR3: CASSQDQGTGGYEQYF